The TCR beta chain under discussion was sequenced for a study of cytomegalovirus exposure and HLA in healthy donors. CDR3 length equals 18 residues. CDR1 SGDLS and CDR2 YYNGEE come from the germline V gene. The junction had 11 bases not matched to a gene; V was cut back by 4 bases and J by 0 bases. TCRdb's copy holds only in-frame clones and misses some; the assay was immunoSEQ multiplex PCR. The data hold 90,000 to 150,000 clones, with 80% to 90% observed a single time. The chain couples TRBV9 to TRBJ2-2; TRBD1 matches at 8 bases. This receptor was taken from a man aged 18-30 years in good health and CMV-seropositive. Sequenced: PBMCs. The CDR3 spells CASSLTRDRWTNTGELFF. Here the CDR3 DNA reads TGTGCCAGCAGCTTGACACGGGACAGGTGGACGAACACCGGGGAGCTGTTTTTT.